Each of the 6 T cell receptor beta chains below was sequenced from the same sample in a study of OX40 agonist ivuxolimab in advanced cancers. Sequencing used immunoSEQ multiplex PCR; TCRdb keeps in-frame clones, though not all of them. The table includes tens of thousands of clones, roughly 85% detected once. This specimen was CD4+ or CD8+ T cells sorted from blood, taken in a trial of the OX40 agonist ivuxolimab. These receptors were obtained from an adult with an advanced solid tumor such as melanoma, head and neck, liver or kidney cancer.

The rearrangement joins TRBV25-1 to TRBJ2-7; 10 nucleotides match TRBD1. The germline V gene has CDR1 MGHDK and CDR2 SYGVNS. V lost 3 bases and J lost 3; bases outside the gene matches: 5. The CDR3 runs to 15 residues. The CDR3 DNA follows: TGTGCCAGCAGTGACCGGGACAGGGGAGTCTACGAGCAGTACTTC. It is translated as CASSDRDRGVYEQYF.

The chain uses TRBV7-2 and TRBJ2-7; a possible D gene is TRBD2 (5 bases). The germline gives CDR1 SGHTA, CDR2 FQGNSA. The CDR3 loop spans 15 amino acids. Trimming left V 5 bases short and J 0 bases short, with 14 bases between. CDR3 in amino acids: CASSPSGVGSYEQYF. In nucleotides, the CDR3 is TGTGCCAGCAGCCCCAGCGGCGTTGGCTCCTACGAGCAGTACTTC.

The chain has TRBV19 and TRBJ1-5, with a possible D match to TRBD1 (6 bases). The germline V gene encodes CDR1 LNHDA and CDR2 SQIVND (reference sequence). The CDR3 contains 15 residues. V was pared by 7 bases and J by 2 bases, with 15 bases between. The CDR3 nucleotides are TGTGCCAGTACCCTACGGGGGGGCCGCAATCAGCCCCAGCATTTT. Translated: CASTLRGGRNQPQHF. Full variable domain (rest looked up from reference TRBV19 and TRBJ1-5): DGGITQSPKYLFRKEGQNVTLSCEQNLNHDAMYWYRQDPGQGLRLIYYSQIVNDFQKGDIAEGYSVSREKKESFPLTVTSAQKNPTAFYLCASTLRGGRNQPQHFGDGTRLSIL.

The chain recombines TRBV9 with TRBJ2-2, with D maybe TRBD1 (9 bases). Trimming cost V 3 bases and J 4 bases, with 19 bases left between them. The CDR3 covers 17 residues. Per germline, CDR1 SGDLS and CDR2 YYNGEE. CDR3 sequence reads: CASSAYSGTGRTGELFF. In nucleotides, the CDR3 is TGTGCCAGCAGCGCGTATAGCGGGACAGGGCGCACCGGGGAGCTGTTTTTT. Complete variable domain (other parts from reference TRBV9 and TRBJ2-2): DSGVTQTPKHLITATGQRVTLRCSPRSGDLSVYWYQQSLDQGLQFLIQYYNGEERAKGNILERFSAQQFPDLHSELNLSSLELGDSALYFCASSAYSGTGRTGELFFGEGSRLTVL.

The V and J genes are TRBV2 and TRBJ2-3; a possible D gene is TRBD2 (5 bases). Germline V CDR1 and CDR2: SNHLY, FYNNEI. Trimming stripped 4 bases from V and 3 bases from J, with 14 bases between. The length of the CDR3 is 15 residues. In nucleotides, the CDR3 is TGTGCCAGCAGTGCGCAGGCTACGGGGACAGATACGCAGTATTTT. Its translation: CASSAQATGTDTQYF.

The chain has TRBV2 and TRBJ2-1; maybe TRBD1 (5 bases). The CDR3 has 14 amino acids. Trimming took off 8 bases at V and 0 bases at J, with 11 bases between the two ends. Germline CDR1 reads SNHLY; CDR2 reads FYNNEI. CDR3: CASAGQGSYNEQFF. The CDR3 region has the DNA TGTGCCAGCGCTGGACAAGGCTCCTACAATGAGCAGTTCTTC. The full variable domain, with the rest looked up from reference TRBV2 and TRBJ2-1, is EPEVTQTPSHQVTQMGQEVILRCVPISNHLYFYWYRQILGQKVEFLVSFYNNEISEKSEIFDDQFSVERPDGSNFTLKIRSTKLEDSAMYFCASAGQGSYNEQFFGPGTRLTVL.